A selection of T cell receptor beta chains follows, all from one sample in a study of molecular identifiers for immune sequencing clone quantification. TCRdb used MiXCR to reprocess the PCR reads, holding one entry per CDR3 protein. This sample carries over 550,000 distinct CDR3 sequences, about 25% of them seen once, and the ten largest clones take about 0.8%. Specimen: naive CD8+ T cells from blood, with Jurkat cell RNA spiked in. These receptors came from a human donor in good health. Some libraries in this study had Jurkat cell RNA spiked in. Both conserved end residues are part of each CDR3. The D gene is left open where the match is weak. Clone size appears in some rows only: once, few, many, or a class for an expanded clone.

j_gene,v_gene,d_gene,abundance,CDR3aa,CDR3nt
TRBJ2-1,TRBV29-1,NA,many,CSVEVSLATYNEQFF,TGCAGCGTTGAAGTAAGTCTAGCGACCTACAATGAGCAGTTCTTC
TRBJ2-7,TRBV7-9,NA,few,CASSLGETGYEQYF,TGTGCCAGCAGCTTAGGGGAGACCGGCTACGAGCAGTACTTC
TRBJ1-5,TRBV27,TRBD1,NA,CASRGGTDGSNQPQHF,TGTGCCAGCAGGGGGGGGACAGACGGGAGCAATCAGCCCCAGCATTTT
TRBJ2-5,TRBV6-2/TRBV6-3,TRBD1,NA,CASSDSTGLRGQEPQYF,TGTGCCAGCAGTGACTCGACAGGGTTGAGGGGGCAAGAGCCCCAGTACTTC
TRBJ2-7,TRBV20-1,TRBD1,many,CSARGHGQATYEQYF,TGCAGTGCTAGAGGTCATGGACAGGCTACCTACGAGCAGTACTTC
TRBJ2-7,TRBV27,TRBD1,NA,CASSWGQSTYEQYF,TGTGCCAGCAGTTGGGGACAGTCGACCTACGAGCAGTACTTC
TRBJ2-1,TRBV2,NA,many,CASSEVNYNEQFF,TGTGCCAGCAGTGAAGTCAACTACAATGAGCAGTTCTTC
TRBJ2-7,TRBV27,NA,many,CASSPTGYEQYF,TGTGCCAGCAGCCCGACAGGCTACGAGCAGTACTTC
TRBJ2-4,TRBV23-1,NA,many,CASSHATRLAGPANIQYF,TGCGCCAGCAGTCACGCAACCCGGTTAGCAGGGCCTGCAAACATTCAGTACTTC
TRBJ1-1,TRBV4-2,NA,many,CASSLSDQGTEAFF,TGTGCCAGCAGCCTATCGGACCAGGGCACTGAAGCTTTCTTT
TRBJ2-7,TRBV20-1,TRBD2,many,CSARATSGKYEQYF,TGCAGTGCTAGGGCGACTAGCGGGAAGTACGAGCAGTACTTC
TRBJ1-5,TRBV5-1,NA,many,CASSWDGQRNQPQHF,TGCGCCAGCAGCTGGGACGGGCAGCGGAATCAGCCCCAGCATTTT
TRBJ2-5,TRBV6-5,NA,many,CASSYQGANAETQYF,TGTGCCAGCAGTTATCAGGGAGCAAACGCAGAGACCCAGTACTTC
TRBJ1-3,TRBV19,NA,NA,CASSTPSGNTIYF,TGTGCCAGTAGTACACCCTCTGGAAACACCATATATTTT
TRBJ1-2,TRBV4-2,NA,many,CASSPIDRTETNYGYTF,TGTGCCAGCAGCCCAATTGACCGGACGGAAACTAACTATGGCTACACCTTC
TRBJ2-3,TRBV24-1,NA,many,CASKPSGRGGTDTQYF,TGTGCCAGCAAGCCCTCGGGCAGGGGAGGGACAGATACGCAGTATTTT
TRBJ2-2,TRBV6-5,NA,many,CASSRGRNTGELFF,TGTGCCAGCAGCAGGGGTAGGAACACCGGGGAGCTGTTTTTT
TRBJ2-7,TRBV27,NA,NA,CASSSEGMGHYEQYF,TGTGCCAGCAGTTCCGAGGGGATGGGTCACTACGAGCAGTACTTC
TRBJ2-2,TRBV19,NA,few,CASSIATANTGELFF,TGTGCCAGTAGTATAGCGACAGCGAACACCGGGGAGCTGTTTTTT
TRBJ2-7,TRBV7-3,NA,many,CASSPGAYYEQYF,TGTGCCAGCAGCCCCGGGGCTTACTACGAGCAGTACTTC
TRBJ1-4,TRBV6-6,NA,NA,CASSDSGQGQAGEKLFF,TGTGCCAGCTCCGATTCGGGACAAGGGCAGGCGGGTGAAAAACTGTTTTTT
TRBJ1-5,TRBV7-2,TRBD1,many,CASSSGTGTNQPQHF,TGTGCCAGCAGCTCGGGGACAGGGACGAATCAGCCCCAGCATTTT
TRBJ1-5,TRBV7-8,NA,many,CASSPASNQPQHF,TGTGCCAGCAGCCCAGCTAGCAATCAGCCCCAGCATTTT
TRBJ1-6,TRBV30,NA,many,CAWSSYRDYNSPLHF,TGTGCCTGGAGTTCTTATCGGGATTATAATTCACCCCTCCACTTT
TRBJ1-2,TRBV20-1,NA,NA,CGARDSHNYGYTF,TGCGGTGCTAGAGATTCACATAACTATGGCTACACCTTC
TRBJ2-7,TRBV27,TRBD2,few,CASSPKSPGLAIYEQYF,TGTGCCAGCAGTCCCAAGTCCCCGGGACTAGCCATTTACGAGCAGTACTTC
TRBJ2-3,TRBV4-3,TRBD2,NA,CASSPGRTGLAGTSTDTQYF,TGCGCCAGCAGCCCCGGCAGGACAGGACTAGCGGGGACTAGCACAGATACGCAGTATTTT
TRBJ1-4,TRBV20-1,NA,many,CSASNQPNEKLFF,TGCAGTGCTAGTAATCAGCCGAATGAAAAACTGTTTTTT
TRBJ2-2,TRBV7-9,TRBD2,NA,CASSLGLAGAPAPELFF,TGTGCCAGCAGCTTGGGACTAGCGGGGGCCCCAGCCCCCGAGCTGTTTTTT
TRBJ2-4,TRBV5-8,NA,many,CASSLMATAKNIQYF,TGTGCCAGCAGCCTTATGGCGACAGCGAAAAACATTCAGTACTTC
TRBJ2-5,TRBV7-2,TRBD2,NA,CASRYLEVPGTSDQETQYF,TGTGCCAGCAGATATTTGGAGGTACCCGGGACTAGCGACCAAGAGACCCAGTACTTC
TRBJ2-1,TRBV30,NA,many,CAWSVGHQDAYNEQFF,TGTGCCTGGAGTGTTGGACACCAAGACGCCTACAATGAGCAGTTCTTC
TRBJ2-7,TRBV2,TRBD2,few,CASRPTSGESYEQYF,TGTGCCAGCAGACCGACTAGCGGCGAATCCTACGAGCAGTACTTC
TRBJ2-1,TRBV4-1,TRBD2,few,CASSQGLAVSDNEQFF,TGCGCCAGCAGCCAGGGCCTAGCGGTTTCCGACAATGAGCAGTTCTTC
TRBJ2-5,TRBV24-1,NA,NA,CATSDSTRGAVPHQETQYF,TGTGCCACCAGTGACTCGACAAGGGGCGCGGTACCTCACCAAGAGACCCAGTACTTC
TRBJ2-1,TRBV6-5,TRBD2,NA,CASSPTSGPTMEQFF,TGTGCCAGCTCGCCGACTAGCGGCCCTACAATGGAGCAGTTCTTC
TRBJ2-1,TRBV24-1,NA,few,CATSEGMYNEQFF,TGTGCCACCAGTGAGGGGATGTACAATGAGCAGTTCTTC